This TCR beta chain comes out of a study of neurological immune-mediated disorders. In TCRdb, the 5' RACE reads were re-called with MiXCR into one record per CDR3 protein. The sample contains some 65,000 distinct CDR3 sequences, around 5.2% of which appear only once. This clonotype was recorded many times. The sequencing sample was made of PBMCs. This sequence was found in a woman in her twenties or thirties with multiple sclerosis.

CDR3 sequence: CSVEADRGEAGELFF. For the CDR3, the DNA is TGCAGCGTTGAAGCGGACAGGGGTGAGGCCGGGGAGCTGTTTTTT. The chain links TRBV29-1 to TRBJ2-2, with 9 positions matching TRBD1. The CDR3 runs to 15 residues. Unmatched junction bases numbered 6, after V lost 1 base and J lost 6 bases. CDR1 and CDR2 from the germline V gene are SQVTM and ANQGSEA.